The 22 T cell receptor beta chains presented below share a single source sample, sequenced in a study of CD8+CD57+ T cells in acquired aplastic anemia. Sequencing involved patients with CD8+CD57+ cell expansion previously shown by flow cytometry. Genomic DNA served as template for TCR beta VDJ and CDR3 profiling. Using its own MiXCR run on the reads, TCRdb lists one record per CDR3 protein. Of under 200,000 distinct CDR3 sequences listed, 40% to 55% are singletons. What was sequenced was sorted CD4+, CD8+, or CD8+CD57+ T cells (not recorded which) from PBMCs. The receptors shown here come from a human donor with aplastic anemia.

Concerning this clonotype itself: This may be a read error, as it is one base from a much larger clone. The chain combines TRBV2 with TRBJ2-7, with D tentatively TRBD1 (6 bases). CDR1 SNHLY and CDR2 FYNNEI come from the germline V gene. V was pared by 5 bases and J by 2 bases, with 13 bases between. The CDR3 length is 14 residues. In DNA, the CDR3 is TGTGCCAGCAGTACTCAGGGGATCCCCTACGAGCAGTACTTC. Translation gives CASSTQGIPYEQYF.

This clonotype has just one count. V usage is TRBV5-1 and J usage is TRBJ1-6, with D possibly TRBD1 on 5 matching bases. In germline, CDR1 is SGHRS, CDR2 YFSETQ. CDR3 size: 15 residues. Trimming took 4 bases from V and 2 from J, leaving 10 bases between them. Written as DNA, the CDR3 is TGCGCCAGCAGCGGAGGAGGGGCCTATAATTCACCCCTCCACTTT. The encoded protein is CASSGGGAYNSPLHF. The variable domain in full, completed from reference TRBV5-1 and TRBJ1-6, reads KAGVTQTPRYLIKTRGQQVTLSCSPISGHRSVSWYQQTPGQGLQFLFEYFSETQRNKGNFPGRFSGRQFSNSRSEMNVSTLELGDSALYLCASSGGGAYNSPLHFGNGTRLTVT.

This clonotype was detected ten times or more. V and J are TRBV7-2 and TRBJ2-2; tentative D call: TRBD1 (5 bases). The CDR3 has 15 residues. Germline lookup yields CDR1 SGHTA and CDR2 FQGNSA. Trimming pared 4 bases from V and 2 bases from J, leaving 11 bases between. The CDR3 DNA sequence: TGTGCCAGCAGCTCACCGACAGTCAACACCGGGGAGCTGTTTTTT. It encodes CASSSPTVNTGELFF. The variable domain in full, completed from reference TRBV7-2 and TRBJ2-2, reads GAGVSQSPSNKVTEKGKDVELRCDPISGHTALYWYRQSLGQGLEFLIYFQGNSAPDKSGLPSDRFSAERTGGSVSTLTIQRTQQEDSAVYLCASSSPTVNTGELFFGEGSRLTVL.

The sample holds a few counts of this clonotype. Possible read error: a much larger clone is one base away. The CDR3 nucleotides read TGTGCCACCAGCTTCGGGACCCCGGGAGATACGCAGTATTTT. Translated, it gives CATSFGTPGDTQYF. The V call is TRBV7-8, the J call TRBJ2-3; D is tentatively TRBD1 or TRBD2 (5 bases each). The germline gives CDR1 SGHVS, CDR2 FQNEAQ. The CDR3 is 14 amino acids.

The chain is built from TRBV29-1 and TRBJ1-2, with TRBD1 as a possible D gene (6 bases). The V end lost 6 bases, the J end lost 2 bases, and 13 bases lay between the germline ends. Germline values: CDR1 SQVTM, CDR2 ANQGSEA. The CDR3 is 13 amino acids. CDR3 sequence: CSVGTTVNYGYTF. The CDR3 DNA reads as TGCAGCGTCGGGACAACCGTCAACTATGGCTACACCTTC.

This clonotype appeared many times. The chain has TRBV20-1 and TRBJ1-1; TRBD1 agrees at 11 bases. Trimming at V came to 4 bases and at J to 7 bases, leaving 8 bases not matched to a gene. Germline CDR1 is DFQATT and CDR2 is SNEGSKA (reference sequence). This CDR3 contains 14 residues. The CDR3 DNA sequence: TGCAGTGCTACGGGGGGACAGGGGGTGATTGAAGCTTTCTTT. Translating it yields CSATGGQGVIEAFF.

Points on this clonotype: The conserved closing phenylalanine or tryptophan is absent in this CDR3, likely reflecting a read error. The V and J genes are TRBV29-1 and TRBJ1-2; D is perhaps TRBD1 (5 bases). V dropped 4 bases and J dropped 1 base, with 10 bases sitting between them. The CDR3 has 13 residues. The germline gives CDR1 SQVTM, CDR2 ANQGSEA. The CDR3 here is CSVVATVNYGYTL. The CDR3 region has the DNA TGCAGCGTTGTCGCGACAGTTAACTATGGCTACACCCTC.

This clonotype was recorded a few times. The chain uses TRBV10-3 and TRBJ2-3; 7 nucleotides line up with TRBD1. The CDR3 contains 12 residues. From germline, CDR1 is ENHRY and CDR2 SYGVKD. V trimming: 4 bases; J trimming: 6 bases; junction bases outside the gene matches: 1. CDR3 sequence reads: CAISVQGDTQYF. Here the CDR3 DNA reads TGTGCCATCAGTGTACAGGGGGATACGCAGTATTTT.

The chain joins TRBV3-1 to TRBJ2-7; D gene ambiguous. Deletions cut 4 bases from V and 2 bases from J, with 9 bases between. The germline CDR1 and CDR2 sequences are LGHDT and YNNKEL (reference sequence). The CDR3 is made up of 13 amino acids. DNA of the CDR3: TGTGCCAGCAGCCTCTCCGTAACCTACGAGCAGTACTTC. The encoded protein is CASSLSVTYEQYF.

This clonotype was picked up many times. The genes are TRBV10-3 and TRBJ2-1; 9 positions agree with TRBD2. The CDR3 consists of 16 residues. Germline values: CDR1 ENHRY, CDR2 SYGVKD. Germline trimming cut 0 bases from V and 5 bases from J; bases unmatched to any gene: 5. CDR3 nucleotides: TGTGCCATCAGTGAGTCGGGGACTAGCCTAGACAATGAGCAGTTCTTC. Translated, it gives CAISESGTSLDNEQFF.

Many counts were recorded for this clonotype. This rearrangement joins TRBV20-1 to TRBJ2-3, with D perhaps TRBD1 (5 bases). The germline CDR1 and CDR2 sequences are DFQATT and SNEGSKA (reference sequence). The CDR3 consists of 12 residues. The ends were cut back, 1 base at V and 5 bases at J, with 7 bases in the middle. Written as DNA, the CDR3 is TGCAGTGCTAGAGGCCAGGGAGATACGCAGTATTTT. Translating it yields CSARGQGDTQYF.

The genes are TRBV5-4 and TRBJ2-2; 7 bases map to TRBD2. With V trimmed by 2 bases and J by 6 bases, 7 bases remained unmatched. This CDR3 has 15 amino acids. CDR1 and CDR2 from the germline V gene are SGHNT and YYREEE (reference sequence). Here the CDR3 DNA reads TGTGCCAGCAGCTTTCAGACTAGCCGGTCCGGGGAGCTGTTTTTT. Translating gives CASSFQTSRSGELFF.

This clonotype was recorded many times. CDR3 sequence (DNA): TGTGCCAGCAGTTACTCGAATCGGCTAGCGAACATCTACGAGCAGTACGTC. Protein: CASSYSNRLANIYEQYV. The rearrangement uses TRBV6-5 and TRBJ2-7; possible D gene TRBD2, 6 bases. Trimming took off 0 bases at V and 3 bases at J, with 18 bases between the two ends. The CDR3 extends over 17 amino acids. CDR1 and CDR2 from the germline V gene are MNHEY and SVGAGI.

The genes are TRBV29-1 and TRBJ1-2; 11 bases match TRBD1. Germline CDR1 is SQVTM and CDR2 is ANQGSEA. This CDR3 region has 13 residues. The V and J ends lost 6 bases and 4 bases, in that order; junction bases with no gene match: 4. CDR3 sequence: CSVDRGPGYGYTF. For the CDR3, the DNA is TGCAGCGTGGACAGGGGGCCCGGCTATGGCTACACCTTC.

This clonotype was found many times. The CDR3 loop reads CAWSAGYGYTF. DNA for the CDR3: TGTGCCTGGAGTGCGGGGTATGGCTACACCTTC. The chain links TRBV30 to TRBJ1-2; unclear D gene. With 1 base removed from V and 5 bases from J, the gap between germline ends came to 5 bases. The CDR3 spans 11 residues. Germline CDR1 is GTSNPN and CDR2 is SVGIG (reference sequence). Filled out from reference TRBV30 and TRBJ1-2, the complete variable domain reads SQTIHQWPATLVQPVGSPLSLECTVEGTSNPNLYWYRQAAGRGLQLLFYSVGIGQISSEVPQNLSASRPQDRQFILSSKKLLLSDSGFYLCAWSAGYGYTFGSGTRLTVV.

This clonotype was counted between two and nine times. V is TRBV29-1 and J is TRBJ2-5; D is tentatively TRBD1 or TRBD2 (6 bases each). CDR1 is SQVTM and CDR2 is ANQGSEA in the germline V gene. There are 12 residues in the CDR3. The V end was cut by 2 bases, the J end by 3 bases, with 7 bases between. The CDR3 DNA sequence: TGCAGCGTTGAAAGGGGGGAAGAGACCCAGTACTTC. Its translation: CSVERGEETQYF.

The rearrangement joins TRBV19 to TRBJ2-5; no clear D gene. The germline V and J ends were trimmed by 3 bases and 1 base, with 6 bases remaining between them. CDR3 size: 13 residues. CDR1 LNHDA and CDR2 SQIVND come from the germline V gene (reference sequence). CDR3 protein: CASSMQPQETQYF. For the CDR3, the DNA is TGTGCCAGTAGTATGCAGCCCCAAGAGACCCAGTACTTC.

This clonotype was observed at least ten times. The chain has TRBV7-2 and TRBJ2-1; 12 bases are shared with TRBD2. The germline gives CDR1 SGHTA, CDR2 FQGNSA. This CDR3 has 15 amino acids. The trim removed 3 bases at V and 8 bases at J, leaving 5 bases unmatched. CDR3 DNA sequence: TGTGCCAGCAGCTTGGCTAGCGGGGGGGCAGATGAGCAGTTCTTC. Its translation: CASSLASGGADEQFF.

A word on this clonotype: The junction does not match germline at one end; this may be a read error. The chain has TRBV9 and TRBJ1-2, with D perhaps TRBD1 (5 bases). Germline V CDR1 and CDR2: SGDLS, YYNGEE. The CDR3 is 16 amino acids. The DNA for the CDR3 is TGTGCCAGCAGCGCCGATGGGACTGCATCTAACTATGGCTACATCTTC. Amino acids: CASSADGTASNYGYIF.

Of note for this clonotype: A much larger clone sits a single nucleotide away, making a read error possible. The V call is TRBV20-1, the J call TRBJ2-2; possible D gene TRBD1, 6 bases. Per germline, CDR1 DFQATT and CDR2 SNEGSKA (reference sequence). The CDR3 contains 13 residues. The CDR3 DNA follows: TGCAGTGCTAGAAGACAGGACACCAGGGAGCTGTTTTTT. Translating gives CSARRQDTRELFF.

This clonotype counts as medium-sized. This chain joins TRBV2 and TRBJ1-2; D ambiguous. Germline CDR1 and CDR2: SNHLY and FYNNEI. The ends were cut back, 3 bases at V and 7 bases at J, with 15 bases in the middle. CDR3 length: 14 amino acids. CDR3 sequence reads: CASSDRFRSSGYTF. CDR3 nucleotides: TGTGCCAGCAGTGATCGGTTCAGATCGAGTGGCTACACCTTC.

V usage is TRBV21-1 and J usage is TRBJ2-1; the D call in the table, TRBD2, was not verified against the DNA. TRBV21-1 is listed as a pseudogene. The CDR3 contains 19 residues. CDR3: CASSIELWTSGGASETQFF. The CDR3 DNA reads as TGTGCCAGCAGCATCGAGCTATGGACTAGCGGGGGTGCCTCGGAGACCCAGTTCTTC.